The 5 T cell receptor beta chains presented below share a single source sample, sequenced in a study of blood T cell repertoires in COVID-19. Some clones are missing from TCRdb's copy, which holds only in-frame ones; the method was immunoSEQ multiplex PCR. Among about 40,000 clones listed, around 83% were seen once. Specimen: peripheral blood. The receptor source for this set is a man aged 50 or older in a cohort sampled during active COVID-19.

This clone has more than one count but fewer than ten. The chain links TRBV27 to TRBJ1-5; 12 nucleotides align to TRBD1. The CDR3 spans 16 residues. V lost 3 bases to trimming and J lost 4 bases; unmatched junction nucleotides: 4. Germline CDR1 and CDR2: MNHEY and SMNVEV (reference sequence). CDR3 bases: TGTGCCAGCAGTTTTGGGACAGGGGGCAGGAATCAGCCCCAGCATTTT. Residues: CASSFGTGGRNQPQHF.

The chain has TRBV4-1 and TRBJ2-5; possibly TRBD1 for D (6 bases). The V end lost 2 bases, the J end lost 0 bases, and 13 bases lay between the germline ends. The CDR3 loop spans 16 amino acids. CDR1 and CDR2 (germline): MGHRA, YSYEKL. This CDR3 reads CASSQTGTRNQETQYF. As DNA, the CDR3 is TGCGCCAGCAGCCAAACCGGGACAAGGAACCAAGAGACCCAGTACTTC.

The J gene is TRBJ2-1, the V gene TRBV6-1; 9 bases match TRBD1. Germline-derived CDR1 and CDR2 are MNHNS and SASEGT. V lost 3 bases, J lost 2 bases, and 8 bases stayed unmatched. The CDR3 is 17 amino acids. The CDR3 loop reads CASSDRGTGRPYNEQFF. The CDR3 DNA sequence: TGTGCCAGCAGTGATAGAGGGACAGGGAGGCCCTACAATGAGCAGTTCTTC.

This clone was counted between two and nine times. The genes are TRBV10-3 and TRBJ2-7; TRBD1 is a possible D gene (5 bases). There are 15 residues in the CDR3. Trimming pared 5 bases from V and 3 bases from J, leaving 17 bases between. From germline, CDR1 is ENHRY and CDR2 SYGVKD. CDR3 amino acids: CAISSDRFRFYEQYF. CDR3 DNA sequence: TGTGCCATCAGTTCCGACAGATTCAGGTTCTACGAGCAGTACTTC.

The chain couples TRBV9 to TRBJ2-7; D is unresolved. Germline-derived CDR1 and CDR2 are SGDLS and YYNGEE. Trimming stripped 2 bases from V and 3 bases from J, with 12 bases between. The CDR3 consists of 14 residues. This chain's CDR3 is CASSVGTNYYEQYF. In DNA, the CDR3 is TGTGCCAGCAGCGTTGGAACGAACTACTACGAGCAGTACTTC.